A single sample is the source of the 7 T cell receptor beta chains below, sequenced in a study of CD8 T cells in ankylosing spondylitis. Study findings and constraints: A TCR beta motif of fewer than ten highly homologous variants seemed to mark ankylosing spondylitis blood.

TCRdb ran MiXCR on the 5' RACE reads and lists one entry per CDR3 protein. Counted here are approximately 440,000 distinct CDR3 sequences, roughly a sixth occurring once; the ten biggest clones make up approximately 0.97%. These TCRs are of unknown antigen specificity. The sequenced sample was blood, either unsorted or a sorted T cell fraction (not recorded which). The receptors originated from a male donor with ankylosing spondylitis.

The V and J genes are TRBV9 and TRBJ2-3; 11 nucleotides line up with TRBD2. This CDR3 contains 16 residues. The germline gives CDR1 SGDLS, CDR2 YYNGEE. V shed 4 bases and J 4 bases; nucleotides not matched to a gene: 8. The CDR3 coding sequence is TGTGCCAGCAGCACGTTAGCGGGGGGGCTTGCAGATACGCAGTATTTT. Translating gives CASSTLAGGLADTQYF.

This clonotype has only one observation. The chain has TRBV20-1 and TRBJ1-2, with D unclear. This CDR3 is 12 amino acids long. The germline V gene encodes CDR1 DFQATT and CDR2 SNEGSKA (reference sequence). V was shortened by 8 bases and J by 2 bases, with 12 bases between the two germline ends. DNA of the CDR3: TGCAGTACACCCAGGAAAAACTATGGCTACACCTTC. This gives the protein CSTPRKNYGYTF.

The chain joins TRBV25-1 to TRBJ2-3; possible D gene TRBD1, 5 bases. Between the trimmed V and J ends, which lost 8 bases and 1 base, there was a span of 19 bases. The CDR3 runs to 16 residues. Per the germline V gene, CDR1 is MGHDK and CDR2 is SYGVNS. The CDR3 DNA sequence: TGTGCCAGCTTTTCCCGCAGGGCCCCCTGCACAGATACGCAGTATTTT. Amino acids: CASFSRRAPCTDTQYF.

This clonotype was detected only a few times. The V gene is TRBV20-1, the J gene TRBJ2-4; D call uncertain. In germline, CDR1 is DFQATT, CDR2 SNEGSKA (reference sequence). The CDR3 is made up of 12 amino acids. V was pared by 6 bases and J by 4 bases, with 10 bases between. Here the CDR3 reads CSAQNPKNIQYF. In DNA form, the CDR3 reads TGCAGTGCCCAAAACCCAAAAAACATTCAGTACTTC.

J is TRBJ2-4 and V is TRBV29-1; 7 bases map to TRBD1. V shed 7 bases, J shed 0 bases, and the junction held 9 bases outside the gene matches. This CDR3 has 15 residues. CDR1 and CDR2 from the germline V gene are SQVTM and ANQGSEA. The CDR3 sequence: CSGLRQGVAKNIQYF. The CDR3, as DNA: TGCAGCGGCCTCCGACAGGGCGTAGCCAAAAACATTCAGTACTTC.

The chain employs TRBV28 and TRBJ2-7; D not certain. This CDR3 is built from 14 residues. Deletions cut 7 bases from V and 5 bases from J, with 18 bases between. From germline, CDR1 is MDHEN and CDR2 SYDVKM. The CDR3 sequence is CASIKDPAHHEQYF. As DNA, the CDR3 is TGTGCCAGCATCAAGGACCCCGCGCACCACGAGCAGTACTTC.

V is TRBV6-1 and J is TRBJ1-5, with a tentative D call TRBD1 (5 bases). Trimming stripped 9 bases from V and 3 bases from J, with 18 bases between. CDR3 length: 15 amino acids. CDR1 and CDR2 from the germline V gene are MNHNS and SASEGT. CDR3 sequence reads: CASKRGQGFNQPQHF. Here the CDR3 DNA reads TGTGCCAGTAAGCGAGGGCAGGGCTTCAATCAGCCCCAGCATTTT.